The entry below gives a single T cell receptor (beta chain) sequence along with its context. V lost 3 bases to trimming and J lost 0 bases; unmatched junction nucleotides: 13. This CDR3 comprises 19 residues. CDR1 SGHRS and CDR2 YFSETQ come from the germline V gene. Generated by immunoSEQ multiplex PCR, the TCRdb table keeps only in-frame clones and is missing some. The sample gives 200,000 to 250,000 clones, about 80% of which show up once; roughly 5% is in the top ten. This entry is derived from a study of blood T cell repertoires in COVID-19. Study context: COVID-19 samples, acute and convalescent, were from the United States, Italy and Spain. PBMCs, B-cell-depleted T cells, or T cells were the source of the cDNA or gDNA that made up the material.

During the 2 weeks before they entered the study, exposed participants had met someone with a PCR-confirmed or clinician-diagnosed COVID-19 case. The rearrangement uses TRBV5-1 and TRBJ2-5, with TRBD2 matching 11 bases. This receptor was taken from a woman between 50 and 59 years old who had been exposed to COVID-19. Sequencing was carried out using PBMCs or T cells enriched from blood (not recorded which). The CDR3 DNA reads TGCGCCAGCAGCTCGCCGACTAGCGGGACGGGACAGTACCAAGAGACCCAGTACTTC. Protein product: CASSSPTSGTGQYQETQYF.